One T cell receptor beta chain is described in this entry. Its antigen is currently unknown. This record belongs to a study of cytomegalovirus exposure and HLA in healthy donors. Findings of the study overall: Analyzed later, association rates of TCRs varied across HLA loci, with DRB1 most and HLA-C fewest. CMV serostatus was the only recorded immune exposure for donors.

The CDR3 is 13 amino acids. The germline gives CDR1 SGHAT, CDR2 FQNNGV. Trimming shortened V by 0 bases and J by 5 bases, and 7 bases separated the two germline ends. Amplification used 60 Vbeta primers and 13 Jbeta primers. Repertoires were generated with immunoSEQ multiplex PCR, while TCRdb's copy carries only in-frame clones and drops some. The sample records about 90,000 clones, 55% to 70% being singletons. The receptor was isolated from a woman in her forties or fifties in good health and CMV-seropositive. The genes are TRBV11-2 and TRBJ1-1, with a tentative D call TRBD1 (6 bases). The sequencing input was PBMCs. CDR3 in amino acids: CASSLDRGTEAFF. CDR3 sequence (DNA): TGTGCCAGCAGCTTAGATAGGGGGACTGAAGCTTTCTTT. The variable domain in full, with the rest retrieved from reference TRBV11-2 and TRBJ1-1, is EAGVAQSPRYKIIEKRQSVAFWCNPISGHATLYWYQQILGQGPKLLIQFQNNGVVDDSQLPKDRFSAERLKGVDSTLKIQPAKLEDSAVYLCASSLDRGTEAFFGQGTRLTVV.